A single sample is the source of the 25 T cell receptor beta chains below, sequenced in a study of shared clonotypes between healthy human individuals. The assay was immunoSEQ multiplex PCR, and TCRdb's table has in-frame clones only and misses some. The data hold some 2.3 million clones, with more than 85% observed a single time. Sample: naive CD4+ T cells from PBMCs. Subset reported: CD45RA+ positively selected. Receptor source: a man aged 18-30 years in good health. Some clones in this sample may be carry-over from other donors' samples.

The gene calls are TRBV9 and TRBJ2-6, with a possible D match to TRBD1 (7 bases). The CDR3 loop spans 17 amino acids. Trimming shortened V by 4 bases and J by 0 bases, and 14 bases separated the two germline ends. Germline CDR1 SGDLS, CDR2 YYNGEE. The CDR3, as DNA: TGTGCCAGCAGCCCTCAGGGGGGAGGCTCTGGGGCCAACGTCCTGACTTTC. This translates into CASSPQGGGSGANVLTF.

The chain employs TRBV11-3 and TRBJ1-4, with a tentative D call TRBD1 (6 bases). Germline assignment: CDR1 SGHNT and CDR2 YENEEA. The CDR3 is 19 residues long. Trimming left V 3 bases short and J 7 bases short, with 27 bases between. In nucleotides, the CDR3 is TGTGCCAGCAGCTTCTGGGGGGCCTACCCGCTAAGGGTAAGTGAAAAACTGTTTTTT. The encoded protein is CASSFWGAYPLRVSEKLFF. Combining the CDR3 with reference TRBV11-3 and TRBJ1-4 gives the whole variable domain EAGVVQSPRYKIIEKKQPVAFWCNPISGHNTLYWYLQNLGQGPELLIRYENEEAVDDSQLPKDRFSAERLKGVDSTLKIQPAELGDSAVYLCASSFWGAYPLRVSEKLFFGSGTQLSVL.

The rearrangement uses TRBV28 and TRBJ2-2, with D perhaps matching TRBD2 (6 bases). Germline V gene data show CDR1 as MDHEN and CDR2 as SYDVKM. The CDR3 consists of 16 residues. V was pared by 6 bases and J by 4 bases, with 18 bases between. The CDR3 DNA sequence: TGTGCCAGCAGCCCTACGGGTAGCGGCAGCACCGGGGAGCTGTTTTTT. This codes for CASSPTGSGSTGELFF.

Of note for this clone: Other DNA sequences within the sample encode an identical CDR3. This rearrangement joins TRBV30 to TRBJ2-7; 10 bases map to TRBD1. Per germline, CDR1 GTSNPN and CDR2 SVGIG (reference sequence). The J segment lost 4 bases and the V segment lost 3 bases, leaving 3 bases of the junction unmatched. The CDR3 is made up of 13 amino acids. Here the CDR3 reads CAWSGDRGYEQYF. In nucleotides, the CDR3 is TGTGCCTGGAGCGGGGACAGGGGTTACGAGCAGTACTTC.

The chain uses TRBV7-2 and TRBJ2-7, with TRBD2 matching 8 bases. Unmatched junction bases numbered 5, after V lost 4 bases and J lost 0 bases. CDR3 size: 15 residues. Germline CDR1 and CDR2: SGHTA and FQGNSA. The CDR3 DNA sequence: TGTGCCAGCAGCTATTCAAGCGGGAGCTCCTACGAGCAGTACTTC. This sequence encodes CASSYSSGSSYEQYF.

This clone was detected once. The genes are TRBV7-2 and TRBJ2-2; a weak D match, TRBD2 (6 bases). The CDR3 runs 16 residues. Germline assignment: CDR1 SGHTA and CDR2 FQGNSA. V lost 1 base and J 6 bases, leaving 15 bases between the germline ends. CDR3 amino acids: CASSLVVGRGPGELFF. The DNA for the CDR3 is TGTGCCAGCAGCTTAGTAGTCGGGAGAGGTCCCGGGGAGCTGTTTTTT.

The chain combines TRBV5-1 with TRBJ1-1; the match to TRBD1 covers 9 bases. The length of the CDR3 is 14 residues. Germline V gene sequence: CDR1 SGHRS, CDR2 YFSETQ. The V segment lost 4 bases and the J segment 10 bases; nucleotides outside the gene matches: 11. Here the CDR3 DNA reads TGCGCCAGCAGCGTACGGACAGGGGAGTTAGTAGCTTTCTTT. Amino acid sequence: CASSVRTGELVAFF.

The chain joins TRBV4-3 to TRBJ2-2, with 10 positions matching TRBD1. CDR1 LGHNA and CDR2 YSLEER come from the germline V gene. The ends lost 4 bases at V and 13 bases at J; junction bases unmatched: 9. CDR3 length: 14 amino acids. The CDR3 coding sequence is TGCGCCAGCAGCCCCCAATCCGGGGACAGGGGGCTGTTTTTT. Translated: CASSPQSGDRGLFF.

The rearrangement links TRBV28 to TRBJ1-2, with unresolved D. Germline V CDR1 and CDR2: MDHEN, SYDVKM. Trimming removed 7 bases from V and 2 bases from J, with 17 bases in between. The CDR3 is made up of 15 amino acids. CDR3 region: CASIDRPPSNYGYTF. The CDR3 DNA follows: TGTGCCAGCATCGACCGACCCCCGAGCAACTATGGCTACACCTTC.

This sequence joins TRBV6-1 and TRBJ1-2; TRBD1 might be the D (5 bases). The CDR3 runs to 12 residues. The germline V gene has CDR1 MNHNS and CDR2 SASEGT. Trimming took 6 bases from V and 4 from J, leaving 9 bases between them. The CDR3 bases are TGTGCCAGCAGCCTAGACAGCTATGGCTACACCTTC. Translation: CASSLDSYGYTF.

Details on this clone: In the same sample, other DNA sequences code for this CDR3. The CDR3 sequence is CSAGDSYGYTF. The CDR3 DNA follows: TGCAGTGCTGGGGACAGCTATGGCTACACCTTC. This sequence joins TRBV20-1 and TRBJ1-2, with 7 bases aligning to TRBD1. The CDR3 runs to 11 residues. Germline lookup yields CDR1 DFQATT and CDR2 SNEGSKA (reference sequence). Unmatched junction bases numbered 1, after V lost 5 bases and J lost 4 bases.

This clone occurred once. The CDR3 DNA reads as TGTGCCACCAGCAGAAGGAATGGTGATGTCCGGCGGCAAGGCGGGGAGCTGTTTTTT. Its protein product is CATSRRNGDVRRQGGELFF. The chain combines TRBV15 with TRBJ2-2; no reliable D call. Between the trimmed V and J ends, which lost 2 bases and 7 bases, there was a span of 26 bases. The CDR3 length is 19 residues. CDR1 and CDR2 (germline): LNHNV, YYDKDF (reference sequence).

In this sample, this clone turned up once. The CDR3 DNA sequence: TGTGCCAGCAGCTCCGGACTAGCGGGAAACGAGCAGTACTTC. Translated, it gives CASSSGLAGNEQYF. The chain recombines TRBV7-2 with TRBJ2-7; the match to TRBD2 covers 12 bases. Per germline, CDR1 SGHTA and CDR2 FQGNSA. The CDR3 sequence is 14 residues long. V dropped 4 bases and J dropped 5; count of bases not matched to a gene: 3.

The rearrangement joins TRBV7-2 to TRBJ2-2, with TRBD2 matching over 10 bases. CDR1 SGHTA and CDR2 FQGNSA come from the germline V gene. With V trimmed by 7 bases and J by 4 bases, 6 bases remained unmatched. This CDR3 is built from 15 residues. Here the CDR3 reads CASTTGLAVTGELFF. The CDR3 nucleotides read TGTGCCAGCACCACAGGACTAGCGGTCACCGGGGAGCTGTTTTTT.

This sequence joins TRBV2 and TRBJ2-1; 9 nucleotides align to TRBD2. CDR1 and CDR2 from the germline V gene are SNHLY and FYNNEI. The CDR3 extends over 17 amino acids. After removal of 4 bases from V and 10 bases from J, the junction contained 17 bases not matched to a gene. In DNA form, the CDR3 reads TGTGCCAGCAGTGTGCCTGGAGCGGGGGGTGACGGATGGGAGCAGTTCTTC. Translated, it gives CASSVPGAGGDGWEQFF.

In the case of this clone: The sample carries other DNA sequences with the same CDR3. J is TRBJ2-7 and V is TRBV28; 11 positions match TRBD1. V gave up 5 bases and J gave up 2 bases; unmatched junction bases: 5. The CDR3 sequence is 15 residues long. Germline V gene data show CDR1 as MDHEN and CDR2 as SYDVKM. The CDR3 sequence: CASSTPGQGAYEQYF. The CDR3 DNA follows: TGTGCCAGCAGTACTCCGGGACAGGGGGCCTACGAGCAGTACTTC. The variable domain in full, with the rest retrieved from reference TRBV28 and TRBJ2-7, is DVKVTQSSRYLVKRTGEKVFLECVQDMDHENMFWYRQDPGLGLRLIYFSYDVKMKEKGDIPEGYSVSREKKERFSLILESASTNQTSMYLCASSTPGQGAYEQYFGPGTRLTVT.

The chain recombines TRBV28 with TRBJ1-1; TRBD1 is a possible D gene (5 bases). The CDR3 sequence is 13 residues long. V gave up 8 bases and J gave up 7 bases, with 17 bases separating them. Germline assignment: CDR1 MDHEN and CDR2 SYDVKM. The chain's CDR3 is CASPATRGGEAFF. The CDR3, as DNA: TGTGCCAGCCCCGCCACCCGGGGCGGTGAAGCTTTCTTT.

The rearrangement uses TRBV5-4 and TRBJ1-1, with 7 bases that match TRBD1. Germline loops: CDR1 SGHNT, CDR2 YYREEE (reference sequence). The ends lost 4 bases at V and 4 bases at J; junction bases unmatched: 16. The CDR3 runs 17 residues. CDR3 sequence: CASSRGIAGGSGTEAFF. The CDR3 DNA is TGTGCCAGCAGCCGGGGTATCGCAGGGGGAAGTGGCACTGAAGCTTTCTTT.

About this clone itself: The same CDR3 arises from other DNA sequences in this sample as well. The rearrangement joins TRBV5-1 to TRBJ2-5; the match to TRBD2 covers 15 bases. The CDR3 has 18 amino acids. V dropped 4 bases and J dropped 4; count of bases not matched to a gene: 11. CDR1 is SGHRS and CDR2 is YFSETQ in the germline V gene. For the CDR3, the DNA is TGCGCCAGCAGCCCCGGGGGACTAGCGGGAGGAGGAGGAGAGACCCAGTACTTC. Its protein product is CASSPGGLAGGGGETQYF.

This chain joins TRBV28 and TRBJ2-2; weak D call: TRBD1 (5 bases). The CDR3 contains 15 residues. Trimming left V 7 bases short and J 0 bases short, with 12 bases between. CDR1 is MDHEN, CDR2 SYDVKM, per germline. For the CDR3, the DNA is TGTGCCAGCATCCAGGGATCGGCGAACACCGGGGAGCTGTTTTTT. Its protein product is CASIQGSANTGELFF.

V and J are TRBV5-1 and TRBJ2-2, with TRBD1 as a possible D gene (6 bases). The V end lost 6 bases, the J end lost 4 bases, and 13 bases lay between the germline ends. The CDR3 covers 14 residues. Germline V gives CDR1 SGHRS, CDR2 YFSETQ. The CDR3 protein is CASNPGQSTGELFF. DNA for the CDR3: TGCGCCAGCAACCCGGGACAAAGCACCGGGGAGCTGTTTTTT.

The chain uses TRBV18 and TRBJ2-7; 9 positions agree with TRBD1. Per germline, CDR1 KGHSH and CDR2 LQKENI. CDR3 length equals 16 residues. The J segment lost 2 bases and the V segment lost 1 base, leaving 6 bases of the junction unmatched. The DNA for the CDR3 is TGTGCCAGCTCACCACGGACAGGGGATACGACCTACGAGCAGTACTTC. It yields the protein CASSPRTGDTTYEQYF.

The gene calls are TRBV7-2 and TRBJ1-2; no clear D. Germline V CDR1 and CDR2: SGHTA, FQGNSA. Trimming took 3 bases from V and 5 from J, leaving 16 bases between them. The CDR3 length is 15 residues. The chain's CDR3 is CASSLRSERSYGYTF. CDR3 in DNA: TGTGCCAGCAGCTTGCGTTCGGAACGGAGTTATGGCTACACCTTC.

V is TRBV27 and J is TRBJ2-1; 10 nucleotides line up with TRBD2. Germline V CDR1 and CDR2: MNHEY, SMNVEV (reference sequence). The CDR3 loop spans 18 amino acids. After removal of 2 bases from V and 0 bases from J, the junction contained 7 bases not matched to a gene. The CDR3 region has the DNA TGTGCCAGCAGTTTAGGTCTAGCGGGAGCGGGCTCCTACAATGAGCAGTTCTTC. This encodes CASSLGLAGAGSYNEQFF.

The J gene is TRBJ1-1, the V gene TRBV2; 11 positions match TRBD1. The CDR3 is made up of 19 amino acids. The germline CDR1 and CDR2 sequences are SNHLY and FYNNEI. After removal of 2 bases from V and 0 bases from J, the junction contained 11 bases not matched to a gene. In DNA form, the CDR3 reads TGTGCCAGCAGTGAAAGATTTAAGGGACAGGGGGATATGAACACTGAAGCTTTCTTT. Protein: CASSERFKGQGDMNTEAFF.